The 5 T cell receptor beta chains reported below all come from one sample, sequenced in a study of Ad26.COV2.S vaccination and SARS-CoV-2 variants. Produced via immunoSEQ multiplex PCR; TCRdb's table is partial and in-frame only. This sample has over 400,000 clones; around 90% occur once, and the top ten carry around 4.2%. As for treatment: around 19 received Ad26.COV2.S at low or high dose, single or two shots; about 5 received placebo; per-sample allocation not given. Each sample was drawn 63 days after the first injection (of vaccine or placebo). Source: peripheral blood, taken in a trial of Ad26.COV2.S vaccine versus placebo. These TCRs come from a person between 18 and 65 years old who received the Ad26.COV2.S COVID-19 vaccine or a placebo.

The chain carries TRBV5-1 and TRBJ2-1, with D perhaps TRBD1 or TRBD2 (5 bases each). CDR1 and CDR2 from the germline V gene are SGHRS and YFSETQ. The length of the CDR3 is 15 residues. V gave up 2 bases and J gave up 10 bases, with 19 bases separating them. The CDR3 DNA sequence: TGCGCCAGCAGCTTAACCACGTTGGGGACGGCCGAGCAGTTCTTC. Its protein product is CASSLTTLGTAEQFF. The full variable domain, with the rest looked up from reference TRBV5-1 and TRBJ2-1, is KAGVTQTPRYLIKTRGQQVTLSCSPISGHRSVSWYQQTPGQGLQFLFEYFSETQRNKGNFPGRFSGRQFSNSRSEMNVSTLELGDSALYLCASSLTTLGTAEQFFGPGTRLTVL.

This chain links TRBV6-2 or TRBV6-3 with TRBJ2-1, with 8 positions matching TRBD1. Germline-derived CDR1 and CDR2 are MNHEY and SVGEGT. V lost 5 bases, J lost 9 bases, and 6 bases stayed unmatched. This CDR3 has 13 residues. CDR3 loop: CASSDRGGVEQFF. CDR3 DNA sequence: TGTGCCAGCAGTGACAGGGGTGGGGTTGAGCAGTTCTTC.

The rearrangement joins TRBV7-3 to TRBJ2-7; TRBD2 might be the D (5 bases). This CDR3 spans 13 amino acids. CDR1 is SGHTA, CDR2 FQGTGA, per germline. V lost 1 base and J lost 3, with 7 bases in between. CDR3 coding DNA: TGTGCCAGCAGCTTAAACGAGGGCTACGAGCAGTACTTC. It translates to CASSLNEGYEQYF.

The chain is built from TRBV20-1 and TRBJ1-1, with D uncertain. This CDR3 spans 11 amino acids. V was clipped by 3 bases and J by 6 bases, with 8 bases between them. Germline CDR1 is DFQATT and CDR2 is SNEGSKA (reference sequence). CDR3 nucleotide sequence: TGCAGTGCTAGTGAAATCGCTGAAGCTTTCTTT. Its protein is CSASEIAEAFF.

J is TRBJ2-5 and V is TRBV6-2 or TRBV6-3, with 8 bases lining up with TRBD2. CDR1 and CDR2 from the germline V gene are MNHEY and SVGEGT. V lost 5 bases, J lost 4 bases, and 12 bases stayed unmatched. This CDR3 comprises 16 residues. CDR3 residues: CASSGRGGRKRETQYF. The CDR3 region has the DNA TGTGCCAGCAGTGGACGCGGCGGGAGGAAGCGAGAGACCCAGTACTTC.